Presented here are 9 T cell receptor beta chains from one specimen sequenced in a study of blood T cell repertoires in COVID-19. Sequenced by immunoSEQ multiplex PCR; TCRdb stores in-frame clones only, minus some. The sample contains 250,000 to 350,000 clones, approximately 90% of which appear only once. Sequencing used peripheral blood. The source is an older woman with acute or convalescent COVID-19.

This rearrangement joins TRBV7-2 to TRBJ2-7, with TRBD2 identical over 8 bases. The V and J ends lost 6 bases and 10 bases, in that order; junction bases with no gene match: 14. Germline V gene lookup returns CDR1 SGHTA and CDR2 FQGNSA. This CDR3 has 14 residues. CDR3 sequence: CASSPTGTRTGQYF. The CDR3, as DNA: TGTGCCAGCAGTCCGACCGGGACTAGAACCGGTCAGTACTTC.

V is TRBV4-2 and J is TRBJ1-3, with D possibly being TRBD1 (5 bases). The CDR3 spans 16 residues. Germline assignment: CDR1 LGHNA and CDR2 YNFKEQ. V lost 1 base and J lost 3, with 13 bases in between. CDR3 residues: CASSQVTQGSGNTIYF. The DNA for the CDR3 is TGTGCCAGCAGCCAAGTCACCCAGGGCAGTGGAAACACCATATATTTT.

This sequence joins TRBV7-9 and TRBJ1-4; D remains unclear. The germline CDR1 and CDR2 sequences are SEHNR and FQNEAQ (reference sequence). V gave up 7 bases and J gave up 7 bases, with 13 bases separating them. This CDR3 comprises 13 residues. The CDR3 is CASNTPGGEKLFF. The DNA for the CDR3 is TGTGCCAGCAACACCCCGGGAGGTGAAAAACTGTTTTTT.

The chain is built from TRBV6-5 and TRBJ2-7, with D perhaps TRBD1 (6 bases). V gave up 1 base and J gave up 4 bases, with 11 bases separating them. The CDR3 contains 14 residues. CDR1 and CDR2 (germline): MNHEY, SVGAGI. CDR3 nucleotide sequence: TGTGCCAGCAGTTACTTAGGACAGCCTTACGAGCAGTACTTC. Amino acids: CASSYLGQPYEQYF.

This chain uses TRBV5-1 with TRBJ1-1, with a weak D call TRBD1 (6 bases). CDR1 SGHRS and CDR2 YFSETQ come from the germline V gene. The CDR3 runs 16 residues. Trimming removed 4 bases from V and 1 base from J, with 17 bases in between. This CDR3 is CASSPQGNGRNTEAFF. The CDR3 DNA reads TGCGCCAGCAGCCCACAGGGTAACGGTCGGAACACTGAAGCTTTCTTT.

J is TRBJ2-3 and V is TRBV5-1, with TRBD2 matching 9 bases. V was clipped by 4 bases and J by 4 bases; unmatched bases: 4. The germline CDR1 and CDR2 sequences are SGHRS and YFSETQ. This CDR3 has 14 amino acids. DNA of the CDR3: TGCGCCAGCAGCCCGGCGGGAGGGCCAGATACGCAGTATTTT. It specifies CASSPAGGPDTQYF.

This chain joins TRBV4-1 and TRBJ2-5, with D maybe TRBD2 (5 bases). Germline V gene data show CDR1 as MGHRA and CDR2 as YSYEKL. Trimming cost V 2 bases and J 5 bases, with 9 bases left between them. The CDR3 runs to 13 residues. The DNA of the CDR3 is TGCGCCAGCAGCCAAACCCGAGGGGAGACCCAGTACTTC. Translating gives CASSQTRGETQYF.

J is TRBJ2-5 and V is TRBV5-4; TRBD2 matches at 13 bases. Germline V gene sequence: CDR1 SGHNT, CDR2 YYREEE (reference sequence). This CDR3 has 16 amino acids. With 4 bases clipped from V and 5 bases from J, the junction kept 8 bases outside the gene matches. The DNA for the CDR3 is TGTGCCAGCAGCCGGGGACTAGCGGGGCGTGAGGAGACCCAGTACTTC. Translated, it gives CASSRGLAGREETQYF.

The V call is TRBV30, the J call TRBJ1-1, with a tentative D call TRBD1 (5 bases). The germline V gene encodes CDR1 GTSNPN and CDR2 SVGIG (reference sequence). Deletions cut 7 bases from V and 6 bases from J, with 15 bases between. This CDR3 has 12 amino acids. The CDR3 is CASKWGGAEAFF. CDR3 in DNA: TGTGCCTCCAAGTGGGGGGGTGCTGAAGCTTTCTTT. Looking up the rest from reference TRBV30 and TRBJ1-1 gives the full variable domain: SQTIHQWPATLVQPVGSPLSLECTVEGTSNPNLYWYRQAAGRGLQLLFYSVGIGQISSEVPQNLSASRPQDRQFILSSKKLLLSDSGFYLCASKWGGAEAFFGQGTRLTVV.